Many counts were recorded for the clone carrying this T cell receptor (beta chain). Its cognate antigen is unknown. This entry belongs to a study of molecular identifiers for immune sequencing clone quantification. Previously described methods with listed TCR primers produced the bulk TCR libraries. TCRdb used MiXCR to reprocess the PCR reads, holding one entry per CDR3 protein. The sample yields more than 60,000 distinct CDR3 sequences, 15% to 20% seen once. General study findings and limits: Jurkat TCR RNA spiked in from one cell (amid about a million naive cells) was reportedly detectable.

Germline lookup yields CDR1 PRHDT and CDR2 FYEKMQ (reference sequence). This CDR3 contains 14 residues. With 3 bases removed from V and 4 bases from J, the gap between germline ends came to 10 bases. V gene TRBV13 combines with J gene TRBJ1-5; no reliable D call. Sequencing was performed on naive CD8+ T cells from blood, with Jurkat cell RNA spiked in. Subset here: FACS-sorted CD8+CD4-CCR7+CD45RA+ naive T cells. The sequence was collected from a human donor in good health. Some libraries in this study had Jurkat cell RNA spiked in. CDR3 residues: CASSFGSQNQPQHF. DNA of the CDR3: TGTGCCAGCAGCTTCGGGAGCCAGAATCAGCCCCAGCATTTT.